Each of the 30 T cell receptor beta chains below was sequenced from the same sample in a study of Ad26.COV2.S vaccination and SARS-CoV-2 variants. TCRdb's table, derived via immunoSEQ multiplex PCR, lists solely in-frame clones and lacks some. The sample lists approximately 400,000 clones, around 84% occurring once. Treatment indicated: approximately 18 received Ad26.COV2.S at low or high dose, single or two shots; about 5 received placebo; per-sample allocation not given. Sampling was performed 63 days after the first vaccine or placebo injection. The material was peripheral blood, obtained in a trial of Ad26.COV2.S vaccine versus placebo. The receptors were sampled from a person aged 18-60 years who received the Ad26.COV2.S COVID-19 vaccine or a placebo.

This sequence joins TRBV6-5 and TRBJ2-5, with 7 bases lining up with TRBD2. The CDR3 consists of 14 residues. Germline CDR1 MNHEY, CDR2 SVGAGI. V was pared by 0 bases and J by 5 bases, with 3 bases of the junction left unmatched. The CDR3 DNA follows: TGTGCCAGCAGTTACTCGGGGGGGATCGAGACCCAGTACTTC. It translates to CASSYSGGIETQYF.

The chain combines TRBV12-3 or TRBV12-4 with TRBJ1-2; TRBD1 matches 8 bases. Trimming removed 10 bases from V and 5 bases from J; junction bases left unmatched: 6. The CDR3 runs to 12 residues. The CDR3 coding sequence is TGTGCCACCCAGGGGGCTTGGTATGGCTACACCTTC. As protein: CATQGAWYGYTF.

This sequence joins TRBV4-1 and TRBJ1-6, with TRBD1 as a possible D gene (6 bases). Germline CDR1 and CDR2: MGHRA and YSYEKL. The CDR3 has 15 amino acids. Between the trimmed V and J ends, which lost 6 bases and 9 bases, there was a span of 18 bases. The CDR3 is CASSLTGPEGSPLHF. Here the CDR3 DNA reads TGCGCCAGCAGTCTTACAGGGCCAGAGGGTTCACCCCTCCACTTT.

This sequence joins TRBV6-5 and TRBJ1-2; TRBD1 matches 7 bases. The CDR3 sequence is 13 residues long. Germline loops: CDR1 MNHEY, CDR2 SVGAGI. J lost 8 bases, V lost 6 bases, and 9 bases had no gene match. In nucleotides, the CDR3 is TGTGCCAGCAGAGATACAGGGGTTGGCGGCTACACCTTC. Translation gives CASRDTGVGGYTF.

To note about this clone: The junction shows a germline mismatch at one end, possibly a read error. CDR3: CATSGETVEYF. CDR3 nucleotides: TGTGCCACCAGCGGAGAGACAGTAGAGTACTTC. The chain employs TRBV15 and TRBJ2-5; maybe TRBD1 (5 bases). Germline V gene sequence: CDR1 LNHNV, CDR2 YYDKDF (reference sequence). This CDR3 contains 11 residues.

The chain recombines TRBV15 with TRBJ2-1, with D maybe TRBD1 (5 bases). With 0 bases removed from V and 4 bases from J, the gap between germline ends came to 10 bases. Per germline, CDR1 LNHNV and CDR2 YYDKDF (reference sequence). The CDR3 extends over 15 amino acids. The DNA of the CDR3 is TGTGCCACCAGCAGAGATTCAGGGCTTTACAATGAGCAGTTCTTC. This sequence encodes CATSRDSGLYNEQFF.

The J gene is TRBJ2-7, the V gene TRBV30; tentative D call: TRBD2 (10 bases). The germline V gene encodes CDR1 GTSNPN and CDR2 SVGIG (reference sequence). The germline V and J ends were trimmed by 2 bases and 0 bases, with 32 bases remaining between them. CDR3 length equals 21 residues. DNA for the CDR3: TGTGCCTGGAGTACCGGGACAGGGAAAATAGCGGGGGGCTTTAGCTCCTACGAGCAGTACTTC. It is translated as CAWSTGTGKIAGGFSSYEQYF.

This chain connects TRBV9 to TRBJ2-5, with TRBD2 matching 10 bases. The CDR3 has 16 amino acids. Germline lookup yields CDR1 SGDLS and CDR2 YYNGEE. Trimming at V came to 0 bases and at J to 1 base, leaving 3 bases not matched to a gene. The CDR3 protein is CASSVGSGGPQETQYF. The CDR3 DNA follows: TGTGCCAGCAGCGTAGGTAGCGGGGGGCCCCAAGAGACCCAGTACTTC.

The rearrangement links TRBV19 to TRBJ1-5; D may be TRBD1 (5 bases). This CDR3 contains 13 residues. Germline V lookup: CDR1 LNHDA, CDR2 SQIVND (reference sequence). V lost 5 bases and J 7 bases, leaving 12 bases between the germline ends. CDR3 residues: CASSPREGQPQHF. The CDR3 region has the DNA TGTGCCAGTAGTCCCAGGGAGGGACAGCCCCAGCATTTT.

This sequence joins TRBV27 and TRBJ2-1, with a weak D call TRBD1 (7 bases). Trimming took 3 bases from V and 6 from J, leaving 24 bases between them. The CDR3 runs to 18 residues. Germline assignment: CDR1 MNHEY and CDR2 SMNVEV (reference sequence). DNA of the CDR3: TGTGCCAGCAGTTTTAGGCGGGACAGCTTTGATTCTGGCAATGAGCAGTTCTTC. Its protein product is CASSFRRDSFDSGNEQFF.

The chain is built from TRBV19 and TRBJ2-1, with 9 nucleotides matching TRBD2. V dropped 1 base and J dropped 8; count of bases not matched to a gene: 3. Germline loops: CDR1 LNHDA, CDR2 SQIVND (reference sequence). The CDR3 totals 14 residues. CDR3 sequence reads: CASSIVGLADEQFF. CDR3 sequence (DNA): TGTGCCAGTAGTATAGTGGGACTAGCAGATGAGCAGTTCTTC.

Written as DNA, the CDR3 is TGTGCCAGCAGCTTGGTCGCGGGCGGGAGATGGAGTAATGAGCAGTTCTTC. Translating gives CASSLVAGGRWSNEQFF. V is TRBV5-4 and J is TRBJ2-1; 7 bases agree with TRBD2. This CDR3 has 17 residues. Per the germline V gene, CDR1 is SGHNT and CDR2 is YYREEE (reference sequence). The V gene end was trimmed by 0 bases and the J gene end by 7 bases; junction bases not matched to a gene: 13.

The chain combines TRBV24-1 with TRBJ1-3; D is ambiguous. The germline CDR1 and CDR2 sequences are KGHDR and SFDVKD. This CDR3 region has 15 residues. Trimming took off 4 bases at V and 0 bases at J, with 9 bases between the two ends. The CDR3 bases are TGTGCCACCAGTGACCCCAACAGCTCTGGAAACACCATATATTTT. Translating it yields CATSDPNSSGNTIYF.

This chain connects TRBV2 to TRBJ2-1; 14 bases agree with TRBD2. The CDR3 contains 17 residues. The ends lost 7 bases at V and 0 bases at J; junction bases unmatched: 5. The germline CDR1 and CDR2 sequences are SNHLY and FYNNEI. The CDR3 sequence: CASMGTSGSGSYNEQFF. CDR3 nucleotides: TGTGCCAGCATGGGGACTAGCGGGAGTGGCTCCTACAATGAGCAGTTCTTC.

This chain connects TRBV6-5 to TRBJ2-7; D assignment may be TRBD1 or TRBD2 (5 bases each). The CDR3 totals 16 residues. The V and J ends lost 2 bases and 7 bases respectively, with 21 bases between them. CDR1 MNHEY and CDR2 SVGAGI come from the germline V gene. As DNA, the CDR3 is TGTGCCAGCAGTTACGTATCGGGGCTCCTACTTGAGGAGCAGTACTTC. As protein: CASSYVSGLLLEEQYF.

The chain couples TRBV6-1 to TRBJ2-7, with 7 bases identical to TRBD2. CDR1 and CDR2 from the germline V gene are MNHNS and SASEGT. V trimming: 1 base; J trimming: 2 bases; junction bases outside the gene matches: 5. The CDR3 spans 15 residues. The CDR3: CASSEGPSGTYEQYF. CDR3 nucleotides: TGTGCCAGCAGTGAAGGCCCTAGCGGAACCTACGAGCAGTACTTC.

V usage is TRBV29-1 and J usage is TRBJ2-7; D may correspond to TRBD1 or TRBD2 (5 bases each). Germline assignment: CDR1 SQVTM and CDR2 ANQGSEA. Trimming cost V 0 bases and J 2 bases, with 17 bases left between them. The CDR3 spans 16 residues. The CDR3 region is CSVEDREAGRPYEQYF. CDR3 coding DNA: TGCAGCGTTGAAGATCGGGAAGCAGGGCGACCCTACGAGCAGTACTTC.

This clone was detected a few times. The chain links TRBV18 to TRBJ2-1, with 11 bases identical to TRBD2. The trim removed 1 base at V and 7 bases at J, leaving 3 bases unmatched. This CDR3 has 15 amino acids. Germline CDR1 is KGHSH and CDR2 is LQKENI. CDR3 region: CASSPQRLAGNEQFF. CDR3 bases: TGTGCCAGCTCACCACAAAGACTAGCGGGGAATGAGCAGTTCTTC.

CDR3 DNA sequence: TGTGCCAGCAGCCTGACCCAGGGAAGCTACTATGGCTACACCTTC. Its translation is CASSLTQGSYYGYTF. The chain recombines TRBV7-6 with TRBJ1-2, with D perhaps matching TRBD1 (5 bases). There are 15 residues in the CDR3. Germline loops: CDR1 SGHVS, CDR2 FNYEAQ. The ends were cut back, 5 bases at V and 3 bases at J, with 16 bases in the middle. The complete variable domain, with remaining parts taken from reference TRBV7-6 and TRBJ1-2, reads GAGVSQSPRYKVTKRGQDVALRCDPISGHVSLYWYRQALGQGPEFLTYFNYEAQQDKSGLPNDRFSAERPEGSISTLTIQRTEQRDSAMYRCASSLTQGSYYGYTFGSGTRLTVV.

This chain uses TRBV11-2 with TRBJ1-6; 10 bases align to TRBD1. The germline CDR1 and CDR2 sequences are SGHAT and FQNNGV. CDR3 length: 16 residues. Germline trimming cut 0 bases from V and 10 bases from J; bases unmatched to any gene: 6. The CDR3 nucleotides read TGTGCCAGCAGCTTAGACCCCGGGACAGGGGTATCACCCCTCCACTTT. Amino acid sequence: CASSLDPGTGVSPLHF.

The rearrangement links TRBV30 to TRBJ2-7, with D perhaps matching TRBD1 or TRBD2 (5 bases each). Germline assignment: CDR1 GTSNPN and CDR2 SVGIG (reference sequence). The CDR3 spans 12 residues. Trimming cost V 0 bases and J 5 bases, with 8 bases left between them. CDR3 loop: CAWSVRGDEQYF. The CDR3 DNA is TGTGCCTGGAGTGTAAGAGGGGACGAGCAGTACTTC.

This rearrangement joins TRBV9 to TRBJ1-2, with D uncertain. Germline values: CDR1 SGDLS, CDR2 YYNGEE. Trimming stripped 4 bases from V and 0 bases from J, with 13 bases between. This CDR3 comprises 15 residues. DNA for the CDR3: TGTGCCAGCAGCTCCCGAGGGAAAGCTAACTATGGCTACACCTTC. Encoded protein: CASSSRGKANYGYTF.

This clone was detected many times. The CDR3 loop is CASSLAQETQYF. As DNA, the CDR3 is TGTGCCAGCAGCTTGGCACAAGAGACCCAGTACTTC. The chain uses TRBV5-4 and TRBJ2-5; D not resolved. From germline, CDR1 is SGHNT and CDR2 YYREEE (reference sequence). This CDR3 has 12 amino acids. V gave up 0 bases and J gave up 2 bases, with 2 bases separating them.

In regard to this clone: Germline and junction disagree at one end, which may indicate a read error. The chain carries TRBV5-1 and TRBJ1-1; a weak D match, TRBD1 (5 bases). The CDR3 extends over 15 amino acids. In germline, CDR1 is SGHRS, CDR2 YFSETQ. In DNA form, the CDR3 reads TGCGCCAGCCGCTTGGAGGGGCCGGGGAACACTGAAGCTTTCTTT. This encodes CASRLEGPGNTEAFF.

This clone has at least ten counts. The chain is built from TRBV3-1 (or the pseudogene TRBV3-2) and TRBJ2-5, with a possible D match to TRBD1 (5 bases). CDR1 is LGHDT, CDR2 YNNKEL, per germline (reference sequence). V lost 7 bases to trimming and J lost 3 bases, with 15 bases between them. The CDR3 runs 14 residues. The CDR3 bases are TGTGCCAGCACCTTCCCGGGCAGGGAAGAGACCCAGTACTTC. It encodes CASTFPGREETQYF.

This chain joins TRBV10-3 and TRBJ2-1, with TRBD2 identical over 9 bases. The CDR3 sequence is 17 residues long. Per germline, CDR1 ENHRY and CDR2 SYGVKD. V was clipped by 4 bases and J by 0 bases; unmatched bases: 7. The DNA for the CDR3 is TGTGCCATCAGTGCCCTGGCTAGCGGGATCTCCTACAATGAGCAGTTCTTC. Translating it yields CAISALASGISYNEQFF.

V usage is TRBV19 and J usage is TRBJ1-5; TRBD1 agrees at 12 bases. The V gene end was trimmed by 8 bases and the J gene end by 6 bases; junction bases not matched to a gene: 5. This CDR3 spans 14 amino acids. Per the germline V gene, CDR1 is LNHDA and CDR2 is SQIVND (reference sequence). Here the CDR3 DNA reads TGTGCCAGTGGGACAGGGGGCGCGGGTCAGCCCCAGCATTTT. Translation: CASGTGGAGQPQHF.

This clone appeared a single time. This chain joins TRBV7-2 and TRBJ1-5; unclear D gene. The V gene lost 5 bases and the J gene lost 6 bases, with 11 bases spanning the gap. CDR1 is SGHTA and CDR2 is FQGNSA in the germline V gene. The CDR3 runs 13 residues. The CDR3 here is CASSGWGGQPQHF. DNA for the CDR3: TGTGCCAGCAGCGGGTGGGGAGGTCAGCCCCAGCATTTT.

This chain uses TRBV28 with TRBJ2-1; TRBD2 matches 13 bases. The CDR3 covers 15 residues. Germline CDR1 reads MDHEN; CDR2 reads SYDVKM. Germline trimming cut 7 bases from V and 9 bases from J; bases unmatched to any gene: 9. The CDR3 here is CASKLAGGPSFEQFF. CDR3 DNA: TGTGCCAGCAAACTAGCGGGAGGGCCTTCCTTTGAGCAGTTCTTC.

This clone has more than one count but fewer than ten. V and J are TRBV18 and TRBJ2-5, with D perhaps TRBD1 (6 bases). Germline loops: CDR1 KGHSH, CDR2 LQKENI. This CDR3 contains 14 residues. V was trimmed by 2 bases and J by 5 bases, leaving 12 bases between them. This CDR3 reads CASSPSGAGETQYF. CDR3 in DNA: TGTGCCAGCTCACCATCAGGGGCCGGCGAGACCCAGTACTTC.